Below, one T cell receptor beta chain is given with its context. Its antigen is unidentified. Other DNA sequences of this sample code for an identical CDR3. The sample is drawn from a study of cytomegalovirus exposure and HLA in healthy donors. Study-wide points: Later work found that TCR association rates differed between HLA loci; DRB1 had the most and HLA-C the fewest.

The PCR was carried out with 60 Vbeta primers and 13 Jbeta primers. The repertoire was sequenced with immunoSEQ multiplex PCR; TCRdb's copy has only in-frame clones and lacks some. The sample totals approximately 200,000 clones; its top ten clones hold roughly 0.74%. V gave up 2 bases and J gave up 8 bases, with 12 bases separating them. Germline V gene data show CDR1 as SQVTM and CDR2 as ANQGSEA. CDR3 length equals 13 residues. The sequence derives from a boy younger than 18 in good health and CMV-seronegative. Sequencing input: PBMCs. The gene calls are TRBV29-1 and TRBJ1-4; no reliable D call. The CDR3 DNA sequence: TGCAGCGTTGAACCCGATCGAGGCGAAAAACTGTTTTTT. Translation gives CSVEPDRGEKLFF.